Listed here are 10 T cell receptor beta chains from one sample, sequenced in a study of T cells after yellow fever vaccination. MiXCR, run by TCRdb on the 5' RACE reads, gives a single entry per CDR3 protein. Altogether under 70,000 distinct CDR3 sequences are present, around 7% being singletons, with the ten largest covering around 44%. Specimen: CD8+ T cells sorted from PBMCs, collected on the day of the first yellow fever vaccination. These receptors came from a man between 18 and 29 years old who received the YFV17D yellow fever vaccine.

This clonotype was counted a few times. The J gene is TRBJ1-2, the V gene TRBV7-9; 8 positions match TRBD1. Germline loops: CDR1 SEHNR, CDR2 FQNEAQ (reference sequence). The CDR3 sequence is 15 residues long. The V segment lost 7 bases and the J segment 4 bases; nucleotides outside the gene matches: 11. The CDR3 coding sequence is TGTGCCAGCATCCCAAGAGCAGGGGGCGGCTATGGCTACACCTTC. This sequence encodes CASIPRAGGGYGYTF.

V gene TRBV7-2 combines with J gene TRBJ2-7; 8 nucleotides line up with TRBD1. The length of the CDR3 is 15 residues. The J segment lost 6 bases and the V segment lost 1 base, leaving 8 bases of the junction unmatched. Per the germline V gene, CDR1 is SGHTA and CDR2 is FQGNSA. The chain's CDR3 is CASSLVRTGRVEQYF. The CDR3, as DNA: TGTGCCAGCAGCTTAGTTCGGACAGGGCGGGTCGAGCAGTACTTC.

This clonotype was recorded at least ten times. The chain joins TRBV14 to TRBJ2-7, with D maybe TRBD2 (5 bases). The CDR3 spans 13 residues. V lost 4 bases, J lost 5 bases, and 12 bases lay in between. Per germline, CDR1 SGHDN and CDR2 FVKESK. CDR3 coding DNA: TGTGCCAGCAGCCCAGAGGGTATTAACGAGCAGTACGTC. It codes for CASSPEGINEQYV.

This clonotype occurred many times. The chain carries TRBV7-9 and TRBJ2-6, with 7 bases that match TRBD1. This CDR3 comprises 15 residues. Germline trimming cut 5 bases from V and 1 base from J; bases unmatched to any gene: 2. Germline assignment: CDR1 SEHNR and CDR2 FQNEAQ (reference sequence). CDR3 nucleotides: TGTGCCAGCAGCATGACAGGGTCTGGGGCCAACGTCCTGACTTTC. It translates to CASSMTGSGANVLTF.

The J gene is TRBJ2-5, the V gene TRBV7-9, with D perhaps TRBD2 (6 bases). There are 15 residues in the CDR3. V was clipped by 3 bases and J by 1 base, with 12 bases between them. Germline V lookup: CDR1 SEHNR, CDR2 FQNEAQ (reference sequence). In DNA form, the CDR3 reads TGTGCCAGCAGCTTGAAAATCGGGGGCCAAGAGACCCAGTACTTC. This gives the protein CASSLKIGGQETQYF. The variable domain in full, completed from reference TRBV7-9 and TRBJ2-5, reads DTGVSQNPRHKITKRGQNVTFRCDPISEHNRLYWYRQTLGQGPEFLTYFQNEAQLEKSRLLSDRFSAERPKGSFSTLEIQRTEQGDSAMYLCASSLKIGGQETQYFGPGTRLLVL.

This clonotype has a count of ten or more. The chain joins TRBV27 to TRBJ1-1; weak D call: TRBD1 (5 bases). The CDR3 sequence is 11 residues long. The V end lost 8 bases, the J end lost 7 bases, and 11 bases lay between the germline ends. CDR1 and CDR2 (germline): MNHEY, SMNVEV (reference sequence). The CDR3 bases are TGTGCCAGCGGTTGGGACGGTGAAGCTTTCTTT. It is translated as CASGWDGEAFF.

This clonotype was picked up many times. The chain uses TRBV4-1 and TRBJ1-2; D might be TRBD1 (6 bases). This CDR3 is 15 amino acids long. V was trimmed by 3 bases and J by 6 bases, leaving 17 bases between them. Germline V CDR1 and CDR2: MGHRA, YSYEKL. This chain's CDR3 is CASSQRGGVENGYTF. In DNA form, the CDR3 reads TGCGCCAGCAGCCAGAGGGGGGGAGTTGAGAATGGCTACACCTTC.

Ten or more counts support this clonotype. The chain joins TRBV5-1 to TRBJ2-5; 8 nucleotides agree with TRBD1. The V segment lost 0 bases and the J segment 5 bases; nucleotides outside the gene matches: 6. The V gene's germline CDR1 is SGHRS and CDR2 YFSETQ. The CDR3 is made up of 15 amino acids. CDR3 protein: CASSLVPGGLETQYF. As DNA, the CDR3 is TGCGCCAGCAGCTTGGTTCCAGGGGGCTTGGAGACCCAGTACTTC.

The sample holds a few counts of this clonotype. This rearrangement joins TRBV7-9 to TRBJ1-2; tentative D call: TRBD1 (5 bases). The germline gives CDR1 SEHNR, CDR2 FQNEAQ (reference sequence). This CDR3 region has 16 residues. V lost 1 base and J lost 3, with 15 bases in between. CDR3: CASSLVGREVDYGYTF. Written as DNA, the CDR3 is TGTGCCAGCAGCTTAGTGGGCAGGGAGGTTGACTATGGCTACACCTTC.

This clonotype came up many times. The chain links TRBV6-6 to TRBJ2-7; D unresolved. CDR1 and CDR2 (germline): MNHNY, SVGAGI (reference sequence). Between the trimmed V and J ends, which lost 2 bases and 2 bases, there was a span of 7 bases. This CDR3 contains 13 residues. CDR3 nucleotide sequence: TGTGCCAGCAGTTACGAGGAGACCTACGAGCAGTACGTC. Amino acids: CASSYEETYEQYV.